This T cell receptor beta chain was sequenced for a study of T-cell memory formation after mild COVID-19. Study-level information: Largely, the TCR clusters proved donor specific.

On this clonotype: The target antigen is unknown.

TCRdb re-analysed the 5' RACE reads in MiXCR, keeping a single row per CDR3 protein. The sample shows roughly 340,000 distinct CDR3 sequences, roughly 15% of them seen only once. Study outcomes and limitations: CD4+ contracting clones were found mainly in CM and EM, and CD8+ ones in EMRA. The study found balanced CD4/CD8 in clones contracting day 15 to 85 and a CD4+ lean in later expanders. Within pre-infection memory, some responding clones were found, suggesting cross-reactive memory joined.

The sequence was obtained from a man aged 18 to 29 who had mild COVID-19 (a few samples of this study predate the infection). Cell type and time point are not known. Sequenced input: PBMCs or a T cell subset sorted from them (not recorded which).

The DNA of the CDR3 is TGTGCCAGCACCAAGGGGCCTTCCTACGAGCAGTACGTC. Its translation is CASTKGPSYEQYV. The J gene is TRBJ2-7, the V gene TRBV5-8, with TRBD1 as a possible D gene (5 bases). The CDR3 extends over 13 amino acids. Trimming shortened V by 6 bases and J by 1 base, and 11 bases separated the two germline ends. Per the germline V gene, CDR1 is SGHTS and CDR2 is YDEGEE.